One sample yielded the 16 T cell receptor beta chains listed below, sequenced in a study of cytomegalovirus exposure and HLA in healthy donors. The PCR used 60 Vbeta and 13 Jbeta primers. Assay used: immunoSEQ multiplex PCR; TCRdb lists only in-frame clones, some missing. The sample records roughly 120,000 clones, just over 75% being singletons. Sequenced material: PBMCs. The source is a man younger than 40 in good health and CMV-seropositive.

The V and J genes are TRBV7-2 and TRBJ2-7; D is perhaps TRBD2 (6 bases). V was shortened by 5 bases and J by 3 bases, with 8 bases between the two germline ends. The CDR3 loop spans 12 amino acids. Germline values: CDR1 SGHTA, CDR2 FQGNSA. For the CDR3, the DNA is TGTGCCAGCAGCGGGACTCTCTACGAGCAGTACTTC. It encodes CASSGTLYEQYF. Based on the CDR3 plus reference TRBV7-2 and TRBJ2-7, the full variable domain is GAGVSQSPSNKVTEKGKDVELRCDPISGHTALYWYRQSLGQGLEFLIYFQGNSAPDKSGLPSDRFSAERTGGSVSTLTIQRTQQEDSAVYLCASSGTLYEQYFGPGTRLTVT.

In DNA, the CDR3 is TGTGCCAGCAGCCGATGGGACACTCCAGTGGGTAACACCTTC. Protein product: CASSRWDTPVGNTF. J is TRBJ1-2 and V is TRBV11-2; the D gene is possibly TRBD1 (6 bases). Trimming cost V 5 bases and J 12 bases, with 22 bases left between them. Germline CDR1 SGHAT, CDR2 FQNNGV. The CDR3 length is 14 residues. The full variable domain, completed using reference TRBV11-2 and TRBJ1-2, is EAGVAQSPRYKIIEKRQSVAFWCNPISGHATLYWYQQILGQGPKLLIQFQNNGVVDDSQLPKDRFSAERLKGVDSTLKIQPAKLEDSAVYLCASSRWDTPVGNTFGSGTRLTVV.

The chain has TRBV4-2 and TRBJ1-5; D is perhaps TRBD1 (5 bases). Germline loops: CDR1 LGHNA, CDR2 YNFKEQ. With 0 bases removed from V and 1 base from J, the gap between germline ends came to 7 bases. CDR3 length equals 15 residues. In DNA, the CDR3 is TGTGCCAGCAGCCAAGAGACAGCGAGCAATCAGCCCCAGCATTTT. Its protein product is CASSQETASNQPQHF.

This chain uses TRBV11-3 with TRBJ1-1; no clear D. Germline CDR1 reads SGHNT; CDR2 reads YENEEA. The CDR3 has 13 amino acids. V was trimmed by 0 bases and J by 4 bases, leaving 6 bases between them. CDR3 coding DNA: TGTGCCAGCAGCTTAGAAGAGAGCACTGAAGCTTTCTTT. This gives the protein CASSLEESTEAFF. The whole variable domain, remainder taken from reference TRBV11-3 and TRBJ1-1, is EAGVVQSPRYKIIEKKQPVAFWCNPISGHNTLYWYLQNLGQGPELLIRYENEEAVDDSQLPKDRFSAERLKGVDSTLKIQPAELGDSAVYLCASSLEESTEAFFGQGTRLTVV.

This clone was detected once. The chain combines TRBV6-5 with TRBJ1-4, with 7 bases matching TRBD1. The CDR3 extends over 14 amino acids. With 7 bases clipped from V and 5 bases from J, the junction kept 7 bases outside the gene matches. Germline V CDR1 and CDR2: MNHEY, SVGAGI. The CDR3 spells CASTTDRVNEKLFF. CDR3 sequence (DNA): TGTGCCAGCACCACCGACAGGGTAAATGAAAAACTGTTTTTT.

This clone was seen a handful of times. The chain uses TRBV15 and TRBJ1-1; the match to TRBD1 covers 8 bases. Per germline, CDR1 LNHNV and CDR2 YYDKDF (reference sequence). CDR3 length: 16 amino acids. With 0 bases clipped from V and 1 base from J, the junction kept 4 bases outside the gene matches. CDR3 sequence reads: CATSRDLGTGNTEAFF. In DNA, the CDR3 is TGTGCCACCAGCAGAGATCTCGGGACAGGGAACACTGAAGCTTTCTTT.

V and J are TRBV2 and TRBJ2-7; 10 bases are a match to TRBD1. Germline CDR1 is SNHLY and CDR2 is FYNNEI. V lost 7 bases and J lost 4; bases outside the gene matches: 7. The CDR3 totals 14 residues. CDR3 DNA sequence: TGTGCCAGCACAACGGGACAGGGGTTTTACGAGCAGTACTTC. Translation gives CASTTGQGFYEQYF.

The genes are TRBV6-6 and TRBJ1-2, with unresolved D. Germline CDR1 MNHNY, CDR2 SVGAGI (reference sequence). This CDR3 has 15 residues. V lost 7 bases, J lost 1 base, and 16 bases lay in between. CDR3 in DNA: TGTGCCAGCACTGGGATGACGGGAATTAACTATGGCTACACCTTC. Translation gives CASTGMTGINYGYTF.

The chain has TRBV29-1 and TRBJ1-2, with D unresolved. V was cut by 6 bases and J by 8 bases, with 19 bases left in between. The CDR3 runs to 13 residues. Germline V lookup: CDR1 SQVTM, CDR2 ANQGSEA. The CDR3 nucleotides read TGCAGCGTCCCCGTTGGGAGGATAGGCGGCTACACCTTC. It yields the protein CSVPVGRIGGYTF.

The chain links TRBV2 to TRBJ1-4; unclear D gene. In germline, CDR1 is SNHLY, CDR2 FYNNEI. V was trimmed by 3 bases and J by 8 bases, leaving 13 bases between them. CDR3 length: 14 residues. CDR3 nucleotides: TGTGCCAGCAGTGATACTCCCTCGGGGGAAAAACTGTTTTTT. Amino acids: CASSDTPSGEKLFF.

The chain combines TRBV4-3 with TRBJ1-2, with D maybe TRBD1 (5 bases). Trimming shortened V by 3 bases and J by 4 bases, and 24 bases separated the two germline ends. The CDR3 is 18 residues long. Looked up from germline, CDR1 is LGHNA and CDR2 is YSLEER. In nucleotides, the CDR3 is TGCGCCAGCAGCCATGCTGGGGGGAGGTCGGCAGGGACCTATGGCTACACCTTC. Amino acid sequence: CASSHAGGRSAGTYGYTF.

The chain is built from TRBV27 and TRBJ1-6, with 8 bases identical to TRBD1. V lost 5 bases, J lost 7 bases, and 7 bases stayed unmatched. This CDR3 spans 15 amino acids. Germline values: CDR1 MNHEY, CDR2 SMNVEV (reference sequence). CDR3 region: CASSPTGQGNSPLHF. The CDR3 DNA follows: TGTGCCAGCAGTCCGACCGGACAGGGAAATTCACCCCTCCACTTT.

The chain carries TRBV18 and TRBJ2-7, with 12 bases lining up with TRBD1. CDR1 and CDR2 from the germline V gene are KGHSH and LQKENI. The CDR3 loop spans 15 amino acids. The V gene end was trimmed by 3 bases and the J gene end by 2 bases; junction bases not matched to a gene: 2. The CDR3 sequence: CASSPGTGGPYEQYF. In DNA, the CDR3 is TGTGCCAGCTCACCTGGGACAGGGGGCCCCTACGAGCAGTACTTC.

The rearrangement joins TRBV7-6 to TRBJ1-1; D uncertain. The V end lost 3 bases, the J end lost 1 base, and 9 bases lay between the germline ends. CDR1 and CDR2 (germline): SGHVS, FNYEAQ. The CDR3 extends over 14 amino acids. The CDR3 protein is CASSLAGRNTEAFF. In DNA, the CDR3 is TGTGCCAGCAGCTTGGCAGGCAGGAACACTGAAGCTTTCTTT.

The rearrangement links TRBV28 to TRBJ1-4; D call uncertain. Germline loops: CDR1 MDHEN, CDR2 SYDVKM. Trimming pared 2 bases from V and 4 bases from J, leaving 8 bases between. This CDR3 contains 14 residues. The CDR3 DNA is TGTGCCAGCAGTTTAGAGGGAGTTAATGAAAAACTGTTTTTT. Its translation is CASSLEGVNEKLFF.

The sample holds a few counts of this clone. The chain has TRBV9 and TRBJ2-3, with 12 bases matching TRBD2. Germline trimming cut 0 bases from V and 6 bases from J; bases unmatched to any gene: 14. Germline values: CDR1 SGDLS, CDR2 YYNGEE. The CDR3 is 19 amino acids. As DNA, the CDR3 is TGTGCCAGCAGCGTAGACGGACTAGCGGGATCCCTCTGGGCGGATACGCAGTATTTT. This translates into CASSVDGLAGSLWADTQYF.